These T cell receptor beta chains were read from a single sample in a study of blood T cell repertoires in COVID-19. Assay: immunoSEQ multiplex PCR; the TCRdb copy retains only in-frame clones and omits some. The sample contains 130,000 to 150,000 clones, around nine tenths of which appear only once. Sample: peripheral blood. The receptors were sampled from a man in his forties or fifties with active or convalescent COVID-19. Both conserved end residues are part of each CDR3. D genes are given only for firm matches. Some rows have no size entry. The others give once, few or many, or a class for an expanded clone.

CASSSAQGSNTGELFF	TGCGCCAGCAGCTCGGCACAGGGCTCGAACACCGGGGAGCTGTTTTTT	-	TRBJ2-2	TRBV5-1	16	-
CASRTVGYRLATNEKLFF	TGTGCCAGCAGGACCGTCGGGTACCGACTTGCAACTAATGAAAAACTGTTTTTT	-	TRBJ1-4	TRBV28	18	-
CASSSGLYNEQFF	TGTGCCAGCAGTTCCGGACTTTACAATGAGCAGTTCTTC	-	TRBJ2-1	TRBV6-5	13	-
CAWSGGALSREQYF	TGTGCCTGGAGTGGAGGAGCGTTATCACGCGAGCAGTACTTC	few	TRBJ2-7	TRBV30	14	-
CASRLQGFYGYTF	TGTGCCAGCAGACTACAGGGTTTCTATGGCTACACCTTC	-	TRBJ1-2	TRBV28	13	-
CASSITGVDEQYF	TGCGCCAGCAGCATCACAGGGGTCGACGAGCAGTACTTC	-	TRBJ2-7	TRBV5-1	13	TRBD1
CASSLTADYGYTF	TGTGCCAGCAGTCTAACAGCTGACTATGGCTACACCTTC	-	TRBJ1-2	TRBV6-5	13	-
CASSGGAYSNQPQHF	TGTGCCAGCAGTGGCGGAGCGTATAGCAATCAGCCCCAGCATTTT	-	TRBJ1-5	TRBV28	15	-
CASSPTPDRGPGQYF	TGTGCCAGCAGCCCTACCCCGGACAGGGGGCCGGGGCAGTACTTC	-	TRBJ2-7	TRBV13	15	TRBD1
CASSLYGRGQGYEQYF	TGTGCCAGCAGTTTATACGGCAGGGGGCAGGGCTACGAGCAGTACTTC	-	TRBJ2-7	TRBV28	16	TRBD1
CASSPGTVYEQYF	TGTGCCAGCAGCCCCGGGACAGTCTACGAGCAGTACTTC	-	TRBJ2-7	TRBV28	13	TRBD1
CATSSGTSGRQETQYF	TGTGCCACCAGCAGCGGGACTAGCGGGAGACAAGAGACCCAGTACTTC	-	TRBJ2-5	TRBV15	16	TRBD2
CASSYSTGNNYGYTF	TGTGCCAGCAGTTACTCGACGGGAAACAACTATGGCTACACCTTC	-	TRBJ1-2	TRBV6-2/TRBV6-3	15	-
CASQSTVNYGYTF	TGTGCCAGTCAATCCACAGTAAACTATGGCTACACCTTC	-	TRBJ1-2	TRBV28	13	-
CASSERRGQFAIQETQYF	TGTGCCAGCAGTGAAAGGAGAGGGCAGTTCGCGATCCAAGAGACCCAGTACTTC	-	TRBJ2-5	TRBV6-1	18	-
CASSLQENQPQHF	TGTGCCAGCAGCTTACAGGAAAATCAGCCCCAGCATTTT	-	TRBJ1-5	TRBV7-9	13	-
CASSPWTSGTRNEQFF	TGTGCCAGCAGTCCATGGACTAGCGGGACTCGTAATGAGCAGTTCTTC	once	TRBJ2-1	TRBV27	16	TRBD2
CASSLTTSSYNEQFF	TGTGCCAGCAGCTTAACGACTAGTTCATACAATGAGCAGTTCTTC	-	TRBJ2-1	TRBV7-3	15	-
CASSSSSGTGVNYGYTF	TGTGCCAGCAGTTCCTCCTCCGGGACAGGGGTCAACTATGGCTACACCTTC	-	TRBJ1-2	TRBV28	17	TRBD1
CASSLTEIYEQYF	TGCGCCAGCAGCTTGACGGAGATTTACGAGCAGTACTTC	-	TRBJ2-7	TRBV5-1	13	-
CASSLNGGGDTQYF	TGCGCCAGCAGCTTGAACGGAGGAGGGGATACGCAGTATTTT	-	TRBJ2-3	TRBV5-1	14	-
CASSPGGNSYNEQFF	TGTGCCAGCAGCCCTGGGGGGAACTCCTACAATGAGCAGTTCTTC	-	TRBJ2-1	TRBV7-3	15	-
CASSPLGGTGFRNEQFF	TGTGCCAGCAGCCCTCTAGGGGGGACAGGGTTTCGCAATGAGCAGTTCTTC	once	TRBJ2-1	TRBV6-2/TRBV6-3	17	TRBD1
CATSDGVRFEQFF	TGTGCCACCAGTGACGGGGTTCGATTTGAGCAGTTCTTC	-	TRBJ2-1	TRBV24-1	13	-
CASSPRASGANVLTF	TGTGCCAGCAGTCCCAGGGCCTCTGGGGCCAACGTCCTGACTTTC	-	TRBJ2-6	TRBV6-5	15	-
CASSPYRSYEQYF	TGTGCCAGCAGTCCATACAGGAGCTACGAGCAGTACTTC	-	TRBJ2-7	TRBV27	13	-
CASSLAVTGANVLTF	TGTGCCAGCAGCCTAGCGGTGACTGGGGCCAACGTCCTGACTTTC	-	TRBJ2-6	TRBV9	15	TRBD2
CASSFGSLGYTGELFF	TGTGCCAGCAGTTTTGGTAGTCTCGGGTACACCGGGGAGCTGTTTTTT	-	TRBJ2-2	TRBV28	16	-
CASSFGQGALSGANVLTF	TGTGCCAGCAGCTTCGGACAGGGGGCGCTATCTGGGGCCAACGTCCTGACTTTC	-	TRBJ2-6	TRBV7-2	18	TRBD1
CASSSGRLAKPDTQYF	TGCGCCAGCAGCTCGGGGAGGCTAGCGAAGCCAGATACGCAGTATTTT	-	TRBJ2-3	TRBV5-1	16	-
CSVEGAGKGNTIYF	TGCAGCGTTGAAGGGGCAGGGAAAGGAAACACCATATATTTT	-	TRBJ1-3	TRBV29-1	14	-
CSASELARHASYNEQFF	TGCAGTGCTAGTGAACTAGCGCGCCATGCCTCCTACAATGAGCAGTTCTTC	-	TRBJ2-1	TRBV20-1	17	TRBD2
CASSIPRGVYNEQFF	TGTGCCAGTAGTATCCCTCGGGGGGTCTACAATGAGCAGTTCTTC	-	TRBJ2-1	TRBV19	15	TRBD2